These 18 T cell receptor beta chains share one sample of origin, sequenced in a study of T cell changes during pregnancy in multiple sclerosis (dated by TCRdb to the late 2010s). The method was the immunoSEQ multiplex PCR assay. TCRdb limited this immuneACCESS table to in-frame rearrangements with V and J called. A share of clones is missing; checked studies link under half to unresolved V genes, and the rest is unexplained. This sample is represented by approximately 99,000 clones; approximately 93% of them were singletons. About 0.98% of the sample comes from the top ten. This specimen consisted of peripheral blood, obtained after pregnancy. These receptor sequences come from a female donor with multiple sclerosis, enrolled in a pregnancy study.

V and J are TRBV5-8 and TRBJ1-5; 9 positions match TRBD1. In germline, CDR1 is SGHTS, CDR2 YDEGEE. CDR3 length equals 15 residues. The J segment lost 7 bases and the V segment lost 4 bases, leaving 9 bases of the junction unmatched. The CDR3 sequence: CASSPGTGIGQPQHF. The CDR3 region has the DNA TGTGCCAGCAGCCCCGGGACAGGGATAGGGCAGCCCCAGCATTTT.

The rearrangement links TRBV2 to TRBJ2-5; 8 nucleotides align to TRBD1. The germline V gene has CDR1 SNHLY and CDR2 FYNNEI. V shed 6 bases and J 5 bases; nucleotides not matched to a gene: 5. This CDR3 comprises 13 residues. CDR3 coding DNA: TGTGCCAGCAGGGGGCAGGGGGCCGAGACCCAGTACTTC. Protein: CASRGQGAETQYF.

The genes are TRBV5-1 and TRBJ2-3; 8 positions match TRBD2. This CDR3 spans 16 amino acids. J gave up 0 bases and V 3 bases, and 6 bases lay outside the gene matches. The germline gives CDR1 SGHRS, CDR2 YFSETQ. DNA for the CDR3: TGCGCCAGCAGCTGGCCGGCTAGCGGGAGCACAGATACGCAGTATTTT. Its translation: CASSWPASGSTDTQYF. Full variable domain (remainder filled in from reference TRBV5-1 and TRBJ2-3): KAGVTQTPRYLIKTRGQQVTLSCSPISGHRSVSWYQQTPGQGLQFLFEYFSETQRNKGNFPGRFSGRQFSNSRSEMNVSTLELGDSALYLCASSWPASGSTDTQYFGPGTRLTVL.

The rearrangement uses TRBV28 and TRBJ1-1; TRBD1 is a possible D gene (6 bases). V lost 3 bases to trimming and J lost 5 bases, with 13 bases between them. CDR1 and CDR2 from the germline V gene are MDHEN and SYDVKM. The CDR3 sequence is 14 residues long. CDR3 protein: CASSFKQGLTEAFF. The CDR3 DNA is TGTGCCAGCAGTTTTAAGCAGGGGTTGACTGAAGCTTTCTTT.

The J gene is TRBJ2-1, the V gene TRBV4-1; D gene ambiguous. Germline V gene lookup returns CDR1 MGHRA and CDR2 YSYEKL. V dropped 1 base and J dropped 0 bases, with 10 bases sitting between them. This CDR3 contains 16 residues. CDR3 DNA: TGCGCCAGCAGCCAAGTGGCGGTAGGCTCCTACAATGAGCAGTTCTTC. Translating gives CASSQVAVGSYNEQFF.

The CDR3 loop reads CAIPAAVPTGELFF. The DNA for the CDR3 is TGTGCCATCCCCGCGGCTGTGCCAACCGGGGAGCTGTTTTTT. This chain links TRBV2 with TRBJ2-2, with D unclear. Germline V CDR1 and CDR2: SNHLY, FYNNEI. This CDR3 spans 14 amino acids. V lost 10 bases and J lost 5, with 17 bases in between.

The chain joins TRBV27 to TRBJ2-3; TRBD2 matches at 7 bases. Germline V gene sequence: CDR1 MNHEY, CDR2 SMNVEV (reference sequence). The J segment lost 0 bases and the V segment lost 2 bases, leaving 5 bases of the junction unmatched. The CDR3 loop spans 16 amino acids. The CDR3 here is CASSLSLAASTDTQYF. Here the CDR3 DNA reads TGTGCCAGCAGTTTAAGTCTAGCGGCTAGCACAGATACGCAGTATTTT.

This clone has only one observation. V gene TRBV28 combines with J gene TRBJ2-5, with D possibly TRBD1 on 7 matching bases. Germline CDR1 is MDHEN and CDR2 is SYDVKM. With 3 bases removed from V and 7 bases from J, the gap between germline ends came to 12 bases. The CDR3 extends over 13 amino acids. For the CDR3, the DNA is TGTGCCAGCAGTTTCAACCAGGGGGGGACCCAGTACTTC. It encodes CASSFNQGGTQYF.

The chain couples TRBV5-1 to TRBJ2-7; TRBD1 matches at 9 bases. The length of the CDR3 is 14 residues. The junction had 5 bases not matched to a gene; V was cut back by 4 bases and J by 3 bases. CDR1 is SGHRS, CDR2 YFSETQ, per germline. CDR3 sequence (DNA): TGCGCCAGCAGCGTAGGACAGGGGAGCTACGAGCAGTACTTC. The encoded protein is CASSVGQGSYEQYF.

The chain carries TRBV19 and TRBJ1-2, with D uncertain. The CDR3 covers 15 residues. CDR1 is LNHDA and CDR2 is SQIVND in the germline V gene (reference sequence). V gave up 5 bases and J gave up 4 bases, with 17 bases separating them. CDR3 DNA sequence: TGTGCCAGTAGTGACTCCCCGACCGTTGTCTATGGCTACACCTTC. Encoded protein: CASSDSPTVVYGYTF.

The CDR3 here is CASSSGGPLAANTGELFF. CDR3 sequence (DNA): TGTGCCAGCAGCTCTGGCGGCCCACTAGCGGCGAACACCGGGGAGCTGTTTTTT. The V gene is TRBV5-6, the J gene TRBJ2-2; 8 bases are shared with TRBD2. V lost 3 bases and J lost 0; bases outside the gene matches: 10. This CDR3 is 18 amino acids long. Germline V gene lookup returns CDR1 SGHDT and CDR2 YYEEEE.

The chain joins TRBV29-1 to TRBJ2-7, with 7 nucleotides matching TRBD1. Germline values: CDR1 SQVTM, CDR2 ANQGSEA. This CDR3 is 12 amino acids long. V was clipped by 4 bases and J by 3 bases; unmatched bases: 3. This CDR3 is CSVGQGIYEQYF. CDR3 coding DNA: TGCAGCGTTGGACAGGGAATCTACGAGCAGTACTTC.

This clone showed up just once. The chain is built from TRBV15 and TRBJ2-4; 7 nucleotides agree with TRBD2. Trimming removed 7 bases from V and 9 bases from J; junction bases left unmatched: 12. This CDR3 spans 14 amino acids. Germline V gene lookup returns CDR1 LNHNV and CDR2 YYDKDF (reference sequence). The CDR3 DNA sequence: TGTGCCACCAATTTCGGCGGGAGTCTTGGCATTCAGTACTTC. It yields the protein CATNFGGSLGIQYF. The full variable domain, rest sourced from reference TRBV15 and TRBJ2-4, is DAMVIQNPRYQVTQFGKPVTLSCSQTLNHNVMYWYQQKSSQAPKLLFHYYDKDFNNEADTPDNFQSRRPNTSFCFLDIRSPGLGDTAMYLCATNFGGSLGIQYFGAGTRLSVL.

V usage is TRBV5-4 and J usage is TRBJ1-2; 10 bases fit TRBD1. V gave up 4 bases and J gave up 8 bases; unmatched junction bases: 11. Germline V gives CDR1 SGHNT, CDR2 YYREEE (reference sequence). The CDR3 runs to 15 residues. The CDR3 protein is CASSAGGQGFEGYTF. The CDR3 nucleotides are TGTGCCAGCAGCGCGGGGGGACAGGGGTTTGAAGGCTACACCTTC.

The chain is built from TRBV28 and TRBJ2-3; 7 positions match TRBD2. CDR1 and CDR2 from the germline V gene are MDHEN and SYDVKM. The CDR3 is 14 residues long. With V trimmed by 7 bases and J by 3 bases, 7 bases remained unmatched. The CDR3 here is CASTIGGWTDTQYF. Written as DNA, the CDR3 is TGTGCCAGCACCATCGGGGGGTGGACAGATACGCAGTATTTT.

The chain links TRBV19 to TRBJ1-5; TRBD1 matches 9 bases. CDR1 is LNHDA and CDR2 is SQIVND in the germline V gene (reference sequence). V lost 9 bases, J lost 1 base, and 4 bases stayed unmatched. The CDR3 runs to 14 residues. The CDR3 loop reads CASRDRVSNQPQHF. The CDR3 DNA follows: TGTGCCAGCCGGGACAGGGTGAGCAATCAGCCCCAGCATTTT.

This clone appeared once. This chain's CDR3 is CASSKLAVYEQYF. Here the CDR3 DNA reads TGTGCCAGCAGCAAACTAGCGGTTTACGAGCAGTACTTC. The rearrangement links TRBV7-2 to TRBJ2-7; 8 bases line up with TRBD2. Germline loops: CDR1 SGHTA, CDR2 FQGNSA. This CDR3 contains 13 residues. With 5 bases clipped from V and 4 bases from J, the junction kept 4 bases outside the gene matches.

J is TRBJ1-5 and V is TRBV27, with D possibly matching TRBD1 (6 bases). CDR1 MNHEY and CDR2 SMNVEV come from the germline V gene (reference sequence). CDR3 size: 14 residues. With 2 bases removed from V and 3 bases from J, the gap between germline ends came to 8 bases. DNA for the CDR3: TGTGCCAGCAGTTTAAGGGGGTTCAATCAGCCCCAGCATTTT. Residues: CASSLRGFNQPQHF.